This T cell receptor beta chain derives from a study of OX40 agonist ivuxolimab in advanced cancers. Overall study: Prior anti-PD-1, anti-PD-L1 or anti-CTLA-4 therapy was allowed; less than 45% had some.

Germline CDR1 is LNHDA and CDR2 is SQIVND (reference sequence). This CDR3 spans 15 amino acids. V lost 2 bases, J lost 0 bases, and 8 bases lay in between. Autoimmune disease history or systemic immunosuppression meant exclusion. Worth noting for this clone: The antigen remains unidentified.

Study-level points and caveats: Among T cells, CD8+ cells averaged more expanded clones than CD4+ cells.

The repertoire was sequenced with immunoSEQ multiplex PCR; TCRdb's copy has only in-frame clones and lacks some. Here the sample spans fewer than 40,000 clones, about 83% being singletons. This chain uses TRBV19 with TRBJ1-5; D is unclear. This sample comprised CD4+ or CD8+ T cells sorted from blood, obtained in a trial of the OX40 agonist ivuxolimab. The clonotype originates from an adult with an advanced solid tumor such as melanoma, head and neck, liver or kidney cancer. The chain's CDR3 is CASSIQDYSNQPQHF. As DNA, the CDR3 is TGTGCCAGTAGTATACAGGACTATAGCAATCAGCCCCAGCATTTT. The full variable domain, with the rest looked up from reference TRBV19 and TRBJ1-5, is DGGITQSPKYLFRKEGQNVTLSCEQNLNHDAMYWYRQDPGQGLRLIYYSQIVNDFQKGDIAEGYSVSREKKESFPLTVTSAQKNPTAFYLCASSIQDYSNQPQHFGDGTRLSIL.